This is a list of T cell receptor beta chains from one sample in a study of chemoradiotherapy in HPV16-positive cancers. Profiled with immunoSEQ multiplex PCR; TCRdb holds only in-frame clones, not every one. Of under 50,000 clones in the sample, more than 75% were seen once. The sample here was blood, taken from a patient who underwent chemoradiotherapy. All receptors come from a human donor with HPV-associated anogenital cancer. Each CDR3 is given without its conserved first and last residue. Fields, in order: V gene, D gene, CDR3 length, CDR3 protein. A D gene is named only where the DNA matches it firmly.

v_call: TRBV2; d_call: TRBD1; cdr3_length: 13; cdr3_aa: ASSPQGVSGNTIY
v_call: TRBV10-1; d_call: TRBD1; cdr3_length: 13; cdr3_aa: ASSTGQAMNTEAF
v_call: TRBV4-1; d_call: TRBD1; cdr3_length: 14; cdr3_aa: ASSQLDRGNNSPLH
v_call: TRBV18; d_call: TRBD1; cdr3_length: 13; cdr3_aa: ASSPNRGSSYEQY
v_call: TRBV15; d_call: NA; cdr3_length: 17; cdr3_aa: ATSSPQGRGRRGNTEAF
v_call: TRBV5-1; d_call: NA; cdr3_length: 13; cdr3_aa: ASSPGLMSNQPQH
v_call: TRBV5-1; d_call: NA; cdr3_length: 11; cdr3_aa: ASRGRGDNEQF
v_call: TRBV6-4; d_call: TRBD1; cdr3_length: 12; cdr3_aa: ASSADRSSYGYT
v_call: TRBV19; d_call: TRBD2; cdr3_length: 14; cdr3_aa: ASRDSGARGVYEQY
v_call: TRBV29-1; d_call: NA; cdr3_length: 12; cdr3_aa: SVAAFEGAGELF
v_call: TRBV12-2; d_call: NA; cdr3_length: 19; cdr3_aa: ASRLKPRDRDRGRMDTEAF
v_call: TRBV11-3; d_call: TRBD1; cdr3_length: 13; cdr3_aa: ASSRTGGANGEQY
v_call: TRBV5-5; d_call: NA; cdr3_length: 13; cdr3_aa: ASSLRVSGANVLT
v_call: TRBV4-3; d_call: NA; cdr3_length: 13; cdr3_aa: ASSQDWLINQPQH
v_call: TRBV7-3; d_call: NA; cdr3_length: 11; cdr3_aa: ASSRDGSYGYT
v_call: TRBV5-4; d_call: TRBD1; cdr3_length: 12; cdr3_aa: ASRLTGGGTEAF
v_call: TRBV5-1; d_call: NA; cdr3_length: 11; cdr3_aa: ASSEMPQETQY
v_call: TRBV27; d_call: NA; cdr3_length: 13; cdr3_aa: ASTPVRGATYEQY
v_call: TRBV7-9; d_call: NA; cdr3_length: 13; cdr3_aa: ASSLKGIATDTQY
v_call: TRBV14; d_call: NA; cdr3_length: 13; cdr3_aa: ASSQAGFSYNEQF
v_call: TRBV7-3; d_call: TRBD1; cdr3_length: 13; cdr3_aa: ASSWSGQLNSPLH
v_call: TRBV5-4; d_call: NA; cdr3_length: 13; cdr3_aa: ASSLAGYGGNEQY
v_call: TRBV18; d_call: NA; cdr3_length: 11; cdr3_aa: ASSPVGENGYT
v_call: TRBV5-4; d_call: NA; cdr3_length: 12; cdr3_aa: ASSLTGFNEKLF
v_call: TRBV29-1; d_call: NA; cdr3_length: 11; cdr3_aa: SGVGRIDDEQY
v_call: TRBV2; d_call: NA; cdr3_length: 10; cdr3_aa: ASSEAVDEQF
v_call: TRBV5-1; d_call: NA; cdr3_length: 13; cdr3_aa: ASSTGQTNTGELF
v_call: TRBV5-4; d_call: NA; cdr3_length: 14; cdr3_aa: ASSLARSTATDTQY
v_call: TRBV18; d_call: TRBD1; cdr3_length: 15; cdr3_aa: ASSPPLQGDIYEKLF
v_call: TRBV4-1; d_call: NA; cdr3_length: 11; cdr3_aa: ASSQLTGYEQY
v_call: TRBV11-2; d_call: TRBD2; cdr3_length: 14; cdr3_aa: ASSLLLAGGPATQY
v_call: TRBV5-8; d_call: NA; cdr3_length: 11; cdr3_aa: ASSTRTWGGYT
v_call: TRBV6-6; d_call: NA; cdr3_length: 11; cdr3_aa: AGNQGQGNTIY
v_call: TRBV27; d_call: TRBD2; cdr3_length: 13; cdr3_aa: ASSWAGTSGYEQY
v_call: TRBV9; d_call: NA; cdr3_length: 12; cdr3_aa: ASSADRISYEQY
v_call: TRBV7-2; d_call: NA; cdr3_length: 12; cdr3_aa: ASSLNRDNYGYT
v_call: TRBV7-9; d_call: TRBD1; cdr3_length: 12; cdr3_aa: ASSMEGQYYGYT
v_call: TRBV9; d_call: NA; cdr3_length: 12; cdr3_aa: ASSRDGSNSPLH
v_call: TRBV29-1; d_call: TRBD1; cdr3_length: 16; cdr3_aa: SVEAATGGYSGANVLT
v_call: TRBV5-1; d_call: NA; cdr3_length: 9; cdr3_aa: ASRDYNEQF
v_call: TRBV18; d_call: NA; cdr3_length: 13; cdr3_aa: ASSPGSGSYNEQF
v_call: TRBV2; d_call: TRBD1; cdr3_length: 10; cdr3_aa: ASRDRGPEAF
v_call: TRBV2; d_call: NA; cdr3_length: 11; cdr3_aa: ASSFLANEKLF
v_call: TRBV21-1; d_call: NA; cdr3_length: 14; cdr3_aa: ASRTEGSSYNSPLH
v_call: TRBV18; d_call: TRBD1; cdr3_length: 14; cdr3_aa: ASSPVTGAGGETQY
v_call: TRBV29-1; d_call: TRBD1; cdr3_length: 12; cdr3_aa: SARSGQGNVEQF
v_call: TRBV10-3; d_call: NA; cdr3_length: 12; cdr3_aa: AIRWSEVYNEQF